The rows below give T cell receptor beta chains drawn from one sample of a study of beta chain features in type 1 diabetes. The assay was immunoSEQ multiplex PCR, and TCRdb's table has in-frame clones only and misses some. The repertoire holds 640,000 or so clones, 13% seen once, with 0.022% in the top ten. The specimen was naive CD4+ T cells from blood. The receptors here all came from a man between 18 and 29 years old with type 1 diabetes. CDR3s include the opening cysteine and the closing phenylalanine or tryptophan. The order of the fields is J gene, V gene, D gene, clone size, CDR3 protein, CDR3 DNA. D genes are given only for firm matches. Clone size is shown for a subset of rows, as once, few, many or a class of expanded clone.

J: TRBJ2-7; V: TRBV6-1; D: -; size: -; CDR3: CASSEAPGAEQYF; DNA: TGTGCCAGCAGTGAAGCCCCGGGAGCCGAGCAGTACTTC
J: TRBJ1-4; V: TRBV15; D: -; size: -; CDR3: CATSRVGRTGAGREKLFF; DNA: TGTGCCACCAGCAGAGTGGGACGTACAGGAGCCGGGCGAGAAAAACTGTTTTTT
J: TRBJ2-3; V: TRBV12-5; D: -; size: few; CDR3: CASGTSWDTQYF; DNA: TGTGCTAGTGGAACATCTTGGGATACGCAGTATTTT
J: TRBJ1-3; V: TRBV25-1; D: TRBD1; size: -; CDR3: CASSKGTDGNTIYF; DNA: TGTGCCAGCAGTAAAGGGACAGATGGAAACACCATATATTTT
J: TRBJ2-3; V: TRBV5-1; D: TRBD1; size: few; CDR3: CASSPGQGADTQYF; DNA: TGCGCCAGCAGCCCCGGACAGGGTGCGGATACGCAGTATTTT
J: TRBJ1-2; V: TRBV5-1; D: TRBD1; size: -; CDR3: CASSFGQGATNYGYTF; DNA: TGCGCCAGCAGCTTCGGACAGGGGGCGACTAACTATGGCTACACCTTC
J: TRBJ1-1; V: TRBV6-5; D: TRBD1; size: -; CDR3: CASSLTGAETEAFF; DNA: TGTGCCAGCAGTTTGACAGGGGCTGAAACTGAAGCTTTCTTT
J: TRBJ2-2; V: TRBV7-2; D: TRBD1; size: -; CDR3: CASSLGGQGIGELFF; DNA: TGTGCCAGCAGCTTAGGCGGACAGGGGATCGGGGAGCTGTTTTTT
J: TRBJ2-3; V: TRBV13; D: -; size: -; CDR3: CASSLGTVPSTDTQYF; DNA: TGTGCCAGCAGCTTAGGGACAGTCCCTAGCACAGATACGCAGTATTTT
J: TRBJ1-4; V: TRBV18; D: -; size: -; CDR3: CASSHGSATNEKLFF; DNA: TGTGCCAGCTCCCACGGCAGTGCAACTAATGAAAAACTGTTTTTT
J: TRBJ2-2; V: TRBV7-2; D: -; size: -; CDR3: CASSLGYTPPGELFF; DNA: TGTGCCAGCAGCTTAGGCTACACTCCCCCGGGGGAGCTGTTTTTT
J: TRBJ2-1; V: TRBV19; D: TRBD2; size: few; CDR3: CASAGTSGAGEQFF; DNA: TGTGCCAGTGCCGGGACTAGCGGGGCTGGTGAGCAGTTCTTC
J: TRBJ1-1; V: TRBV7-8; D: TRBD1; size: few; CDR3: CASSRGQSMNTEAFF; DNA: TGTGCCAGCAGCAGGGGACAGAGCATGAACACTGAAGCTTTCTTT
J: TRBJ2-7; V: TRBV19; D: -; size: few; CDR3: CATLGESYEQYF; DNA: TGTGCCACTCTGGGCGAAAGCTACGAGCAGTACTTC
J: TRBJ1-5; V: TRBV7-8; D: -; size: -; CDR3: CASSLVGGSNQPQHF; DNA: TGTGCCAGCAGCTTAGTAGGGGGTAGCAATCAGCCCCAGCATTTT
J: TRBJ2-2; V: TRBV7-8; D: TRBD2; size: few; CDR3: CASSFFAGVNTGELFF; DNA: TGTGCCAGCAGCTTTTTCGCGGGGGTGAACACCGGGGAGCTGTTTTTT
J: TRBJ2-7; V: TRBV30; D: -; size: -; CDR3: CAWSRRDDEQYF; DNA: TGTGCCTGGAGTCGAAGGGACGACGAGCAGTACTTC
J: TRBJ1-1; V: TRBV30; D: -; size: -; CDR3: CAWSPGPGTEAFF; DNA: TGTGCCTGGAGTCCGGGCCCCGGGACTGAAGCTTTCTTT
J: TRBJ2-5; V: TRBV30; D: -; size: -; CDR3: CAWTPGPGRPQETQYF; DNA: TGTGCCTGGACCCCAGGACCCGGAAGGCCCCAAGAGACCCAGTACTTC
J: TRBJ1-2; V: TRBV6-5; D: TRBD1; size: few; CDR3: CASSEGQAHGYTF; DNA: TGTGCCAGCAGTGAGGGACAGGCTCATGGCTACACCTTC
J: TRBJ2-5; V: TRBV30; D: -; size: -; CDR3: CAWSNRETQYF; DNA: TGTGCCTGGAGTAACAGAGAGACCCAGTACTTC
J: TRBJ1-2; V: TRBV2; D: TRBD1; size: few; CDR3: CASSERDRGGYGYTF; DNA: TGTGCCAGCAGTGAGCGGGACAGGGGTGGGTATGGCTACACCTTC
J: TRBJ1-2; V: TRBV5-4; D: -; size: -; CDR3: CASSTWGLMYGYTF; DNA: TGTGCCAGCAGCACGTGGGGGCTGATGTATGGCTACACCTTC
J: TRBJ1-1; V: TRBV9; D: -; size: -; CDR3: CASSASTNTEAFF; DNA: TGTGCCAGCAGCGCGTCAACGAACACTGAAGCTTTCTTT
J: TRBJ2-3; V: TRBV30; D: -; size: -; CDR3: CVCGIGDTQYF; DNA: TGTGTGTGTGGGATTGGGGATACGCAGTATTTT
J: TRBJ2-3; V: TRBV14; D: TRBD1; size: -; CDR3: CASSPRQGFDTQYF; DNA: TGTGCCAGCAGCCCCCGACAGGGGTTCGATACGCAGTATTTT
J: TRBJ2-5; V: TRBV5-6; D: -; size: -; CDR3: CASSLTWTAQETQYF; DNA: TGTGCCAGCAGCTTAACCTGGACAGCCCAAGAGACCCAGTACTTC
J: TRBJ1-4; V: TRBV30; D: -; size: -; CDR3: CAWTVGGSMFF; DNA: TGTGCCTGGACCGTTGGGGGGTCGATGTTTTTT
J: TRBJ1-5; V: TRBV18; D: -; size: -; CDR3: CASSPGSGNQPQHF; DNA: TGTGCCAGCTCACCAGGGAGCGGCAATCAGCCCCAGCATTTT
J: TRBJ2-3; V: TRBV9; D: TRBD2; size: -; CDR3: CASSVEAGGGIDTQYF; DNA: TGTGCCAGCAGCGTAGAAGCGGGGGGCGGTATAGATACGCAGTATTTT
J: TRBJ1-1; V: TRBV11-2; D: TRBD1; size: -; CDR3: CASSAGTGEKAFF; DNA: TGTGCCAGCAGCGCAGGGACAGGGGAAAAAGCTTTCTTT
J: TRBJ2-7; V: TRBV7-6; D: -; size: -; CDR3: CASSLGQVTYEQYF; DNA: TGTGCCAGCAGCTTAGGACAGGTTACCTACGAGCAGTACTTC
J: TRBJ2-1; V: TRBV30; D: -; size: few; CDR3: CAWGNGGKASYNEQFF; DNA: TGTGCCTGGGGTAACGGGGGTAAGGCCTCCTACAATGAGCAGTTCTTC
J: TRBJ1-2; V: TRBV29-1; D: -; size: -; CDR3: CSTAGSNYGYTF; DNA: TGCAGCACTGCCGGGTCTAACTATGGCTACACCTTC
J: TRBJ2-3; V: TRBV6-1; D: -; size: -; CDR3: CASSEALLPSTDTQYF; DNA: TGTGCCAGCAGTGAAGCGCTTCTGCCCTCCACAGATACGCAGTATTTT
J: TRBJ2-2; V: TRBV6-6; D: -; size: few; CDR3: CASTAVNTGELFF; DNA: TGTGCCAGCACAGCAGTGAACACCGGGGAGCTGTTTTTT
J: TRBJ1-1; V: TRBV18; D: -; size: -; CDR3: CASSGGLDTEAFF; DNA: TGTGCCAGCTCAGGGGGGCTGGACACTGAAGCTTTCTTT
J: TRBJ2-5; V: TRBV29-1; D: TRBD1; size: -; CDR3: CSVEWQGAQQETQYF; DNA: TGCAGCGTTGAATGGCAGGGGGCGCAACAAGAGACCCAGTACTTC
J: TRBJ1-2; V: TRBV27; D: TRBD1; size: -; CDR3: CASRTLRGGGRSLSGYTF; DNA: TGTGCCAGCAGAACCCTTCGAGGGGGCGGCAGATCGCTCTCCGGCTACACCTTC
J: TRBJ2-7; V: TRBV25-1; D: -; size: few; CDR3: CASSEYLGRSPESGEQYF; DNA: TGTGCCAGCAGTGAATATCTGGGCAGGAGCCCCGAGTCTGGGGAGCAGTACTTC
J: TRBJ2-1; V: TRBV4-1; D: -; size: -; CDR3: CASSQETALSYNEQFF; DNA: TGCGCCAGCAGCCAAGAAACCGCCCTCTCCTACAATGAGCAGTTCTTC